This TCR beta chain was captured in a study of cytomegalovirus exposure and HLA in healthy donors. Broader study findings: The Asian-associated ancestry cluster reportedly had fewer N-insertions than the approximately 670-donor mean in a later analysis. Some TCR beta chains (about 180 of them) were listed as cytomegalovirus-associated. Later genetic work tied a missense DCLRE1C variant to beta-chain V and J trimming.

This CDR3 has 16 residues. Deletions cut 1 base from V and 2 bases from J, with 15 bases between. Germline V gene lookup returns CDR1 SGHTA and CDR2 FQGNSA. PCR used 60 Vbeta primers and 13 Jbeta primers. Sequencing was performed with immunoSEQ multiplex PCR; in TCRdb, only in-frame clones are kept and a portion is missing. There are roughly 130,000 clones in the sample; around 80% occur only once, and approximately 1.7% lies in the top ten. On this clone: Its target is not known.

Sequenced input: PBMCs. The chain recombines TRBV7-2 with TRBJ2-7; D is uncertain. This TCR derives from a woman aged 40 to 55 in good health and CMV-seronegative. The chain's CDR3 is CASSLDPAGVTYEQYF. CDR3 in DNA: TGTGCCAGCAGCTTAGATCCGGCAGGTGTTACCTACGAGCAGTACTTC.